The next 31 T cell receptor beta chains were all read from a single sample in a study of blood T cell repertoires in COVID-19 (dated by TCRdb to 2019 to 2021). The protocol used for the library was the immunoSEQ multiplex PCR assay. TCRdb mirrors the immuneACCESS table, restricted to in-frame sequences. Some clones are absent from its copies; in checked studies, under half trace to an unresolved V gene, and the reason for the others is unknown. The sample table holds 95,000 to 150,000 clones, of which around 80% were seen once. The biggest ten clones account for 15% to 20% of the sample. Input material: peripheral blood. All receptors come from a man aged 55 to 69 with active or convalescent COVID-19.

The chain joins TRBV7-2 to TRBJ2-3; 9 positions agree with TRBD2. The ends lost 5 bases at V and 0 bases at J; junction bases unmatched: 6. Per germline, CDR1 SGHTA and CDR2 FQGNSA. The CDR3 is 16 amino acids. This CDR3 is CASSPGLARSTDTQYF. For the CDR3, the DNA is TGTGCCAGCAGCCCGGGACTAGCCCGTAGCACAGATACGCAGTATTTT.

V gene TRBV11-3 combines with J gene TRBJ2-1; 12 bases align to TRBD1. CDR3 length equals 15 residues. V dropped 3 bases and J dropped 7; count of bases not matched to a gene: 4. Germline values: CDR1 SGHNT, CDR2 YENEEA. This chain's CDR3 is CASSLGQGALNEQFF. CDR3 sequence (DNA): TGTGCCAGCAGCTTGGGACAGGGGGCGCTGAATGAGCAGTTCTTC.

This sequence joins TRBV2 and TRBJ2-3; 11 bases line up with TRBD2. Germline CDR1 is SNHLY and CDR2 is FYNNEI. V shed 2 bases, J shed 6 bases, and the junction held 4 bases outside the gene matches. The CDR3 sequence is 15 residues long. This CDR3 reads CASSELAGGIDTQYF. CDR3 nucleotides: TGTGCCAGCAGTGAACTAGCGGGAGGAATCGATACGCAGTATTTT.

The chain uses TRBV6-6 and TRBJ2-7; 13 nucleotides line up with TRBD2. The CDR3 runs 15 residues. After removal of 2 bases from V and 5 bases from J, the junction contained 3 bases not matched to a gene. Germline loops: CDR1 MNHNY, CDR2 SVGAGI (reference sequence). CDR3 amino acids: CASSYPGLAGNEQYF. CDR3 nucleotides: TGTGCCAGCAGTTACCCGGGACTAGCGGGAAACGAGCAGTACTTC.

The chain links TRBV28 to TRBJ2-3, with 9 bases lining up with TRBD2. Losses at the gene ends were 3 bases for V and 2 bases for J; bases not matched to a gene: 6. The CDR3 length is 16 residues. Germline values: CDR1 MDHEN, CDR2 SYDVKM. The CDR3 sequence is CASSLGSGRITDTQYF. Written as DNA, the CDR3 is TGTGCCAGCAGTTTGGGTAGCGGGAGAATCACAGATACGCAGTATTTT.

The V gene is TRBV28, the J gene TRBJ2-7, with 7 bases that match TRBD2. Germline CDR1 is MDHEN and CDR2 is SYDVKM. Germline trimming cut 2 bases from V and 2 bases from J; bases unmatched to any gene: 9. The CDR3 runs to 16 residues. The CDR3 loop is CASSLSGGSSPYEQYF. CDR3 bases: TGTGCCAGCAGTTTAAGTGGCGGGAGCAGTCCCTACGAGCAGTACTTC.

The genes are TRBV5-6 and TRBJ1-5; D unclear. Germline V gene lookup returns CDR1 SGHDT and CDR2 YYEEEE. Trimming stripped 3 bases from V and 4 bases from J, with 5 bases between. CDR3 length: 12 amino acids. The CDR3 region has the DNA TGTGCCAGCAGCTACGGGAATCAGCCCCAGCATTTT. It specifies CASSYGNQPQHF.

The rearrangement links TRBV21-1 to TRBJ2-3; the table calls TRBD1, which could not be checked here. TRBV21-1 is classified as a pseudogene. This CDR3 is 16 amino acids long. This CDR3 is CASSKNRVWGTDTQYF. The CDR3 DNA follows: TGTGCCAGCAGCAAAAACAGGGTATGGGGCACAGATACGCAGTATTTT.

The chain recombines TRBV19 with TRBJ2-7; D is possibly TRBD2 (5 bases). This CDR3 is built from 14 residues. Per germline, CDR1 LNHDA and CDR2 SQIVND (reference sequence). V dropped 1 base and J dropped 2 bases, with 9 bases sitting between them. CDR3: CASSIGPGAYEQYF. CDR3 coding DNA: TGTGCCAGTAGTATAGGTCCCGGGGCCTACGAGCAGTACTTC.

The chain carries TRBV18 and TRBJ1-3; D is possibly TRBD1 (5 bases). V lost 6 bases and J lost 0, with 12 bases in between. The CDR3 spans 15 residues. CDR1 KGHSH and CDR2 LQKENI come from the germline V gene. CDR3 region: CASSLQGSSGNTIYF. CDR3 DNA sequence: TGTGCCAGCTCGCTTCAGGGAAGCTCTGGAAACACCATATATTTT.

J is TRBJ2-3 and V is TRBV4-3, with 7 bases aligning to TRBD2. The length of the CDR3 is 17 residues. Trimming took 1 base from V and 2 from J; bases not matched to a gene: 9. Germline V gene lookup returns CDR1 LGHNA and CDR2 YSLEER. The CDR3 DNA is TGCGCCAGCAGCCAAGTGGGTTGGCGGGAGCTCACAGATACGCAGTATTTT. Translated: CASSQVGWRELTDTQYF.

CDR3: CASRNTGAATGELFF. The CDR3 bases are TGTGCCAGCAGGAATACAGGGGCGGCCACCGGGGAGCTGTTTTTT. This chain connects TRBV28 to TRBJ2-2; 7 bases map to TRBD1. The CDR3 runs to 15 residues. Trimming took 6 bases from V and 4 from J; bases not matched to a gene: 8. From germline, CDR1 is MDHEN and CDR2 SYDVKM.

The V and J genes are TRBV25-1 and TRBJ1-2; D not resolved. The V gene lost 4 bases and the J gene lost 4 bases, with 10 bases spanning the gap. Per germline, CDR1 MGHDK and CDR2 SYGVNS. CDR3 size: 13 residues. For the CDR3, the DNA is TGTGCCAGCAGTGGGGAGTTCGTCTATGGCTACACCTTC. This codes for CASSGEFVYGYTF.

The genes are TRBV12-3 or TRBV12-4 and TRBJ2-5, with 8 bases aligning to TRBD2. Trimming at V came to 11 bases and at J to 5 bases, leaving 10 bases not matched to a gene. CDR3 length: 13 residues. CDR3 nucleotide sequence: TGTGCCCTAAGCCGAGGCGGGGGGGAGACCCAGTACTTC. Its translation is CALSRGGGETQYF.

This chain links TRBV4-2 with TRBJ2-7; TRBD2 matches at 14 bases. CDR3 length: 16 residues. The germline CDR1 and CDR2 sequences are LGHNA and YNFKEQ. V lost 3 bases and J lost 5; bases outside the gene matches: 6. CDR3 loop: CASSQWGLAGVHEQYF. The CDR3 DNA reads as TGTGCCAGCAGCCAGTGGGGACTAGCGGGAGTCCACGAGCAGTACTTC.

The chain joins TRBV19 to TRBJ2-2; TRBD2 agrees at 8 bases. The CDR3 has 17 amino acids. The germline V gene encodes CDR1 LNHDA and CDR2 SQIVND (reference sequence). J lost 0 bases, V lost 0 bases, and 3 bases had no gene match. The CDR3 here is CASSIDALAANTGELFF. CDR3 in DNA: TGTGCCAGTAGTATAGACGCACTAGCGGCGAACACCGGGGAGCTGTTTTTT.

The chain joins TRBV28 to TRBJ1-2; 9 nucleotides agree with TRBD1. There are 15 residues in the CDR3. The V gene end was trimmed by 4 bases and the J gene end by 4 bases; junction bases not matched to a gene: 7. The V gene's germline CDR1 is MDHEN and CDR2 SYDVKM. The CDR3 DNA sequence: TGTGCCAGCAGTTCGCCGGGACAGGGAAGCTATGGCTACACCTTC. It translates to CASSSPGQGSYGYTF.

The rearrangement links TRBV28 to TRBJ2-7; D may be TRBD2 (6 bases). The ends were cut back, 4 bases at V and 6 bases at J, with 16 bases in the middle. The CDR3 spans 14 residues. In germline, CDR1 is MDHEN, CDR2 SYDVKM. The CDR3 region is CASSSLLAWGEQYF. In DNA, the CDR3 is TGTGCCAGCAGTTCCCTCCTAGCGTGGGGCGAGCAGTACTTC.

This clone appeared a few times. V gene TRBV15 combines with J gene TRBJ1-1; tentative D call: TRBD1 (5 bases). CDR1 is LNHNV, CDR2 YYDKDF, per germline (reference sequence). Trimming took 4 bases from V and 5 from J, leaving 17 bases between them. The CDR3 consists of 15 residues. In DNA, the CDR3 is TGTGCCACCAGCAACCGGGACGGGGGGAGGACTGAAGCTTTCTTT. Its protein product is CATSNRDGGRTEAFF.

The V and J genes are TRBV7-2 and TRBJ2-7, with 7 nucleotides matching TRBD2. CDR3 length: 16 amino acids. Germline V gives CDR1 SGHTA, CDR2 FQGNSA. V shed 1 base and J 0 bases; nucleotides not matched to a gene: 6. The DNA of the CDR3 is TGTGCCAGCAGCTTAGGGCCCGGGGGGAGCTCCTACGAGCAGTACTTC. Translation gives CASSLGPGGSSYEQYF.

This chain's CDR3 is CASSVEPTRANTEAFF. The DNA of the CDR3 is TGTGCCAGCAGCGTAGAGCCAACTCGAGCGAACACTGAAGCTTTCTTT. V gene TRBV9 combines with J gene TRBJ1-1; no definite D call. This CDR3 has 16 residues. Trimming shortened V by 0 bases and J by 1 base, and 13 bases separated the two germline ends. Germline-derived CDR1 and CDR2 are SGDLS and YYNGEE.

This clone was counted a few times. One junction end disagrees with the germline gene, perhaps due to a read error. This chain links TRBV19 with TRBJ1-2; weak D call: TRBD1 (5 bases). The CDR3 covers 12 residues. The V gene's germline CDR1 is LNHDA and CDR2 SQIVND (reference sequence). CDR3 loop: CASSRQNYGYTF. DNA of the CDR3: TGTGCCAGTAGCCGACAGAACTATGGCTATACCTTC.

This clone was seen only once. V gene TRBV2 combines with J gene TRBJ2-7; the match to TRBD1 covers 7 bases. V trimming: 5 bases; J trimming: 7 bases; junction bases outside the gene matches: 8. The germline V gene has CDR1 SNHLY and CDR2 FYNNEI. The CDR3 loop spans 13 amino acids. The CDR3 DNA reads TGTGCCAGCAGTCTTGACAGGGTGGGTGAGCAGTACTTC. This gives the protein CASSLDRVGEQYF.

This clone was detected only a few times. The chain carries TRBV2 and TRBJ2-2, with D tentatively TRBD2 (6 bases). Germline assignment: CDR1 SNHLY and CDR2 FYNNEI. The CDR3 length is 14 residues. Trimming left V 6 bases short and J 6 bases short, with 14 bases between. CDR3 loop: CASRFTGEAGELFF. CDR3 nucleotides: TGTGCCAGCAGATTTACGGGAGAGGCCGGGGAGCTGTTTTTT. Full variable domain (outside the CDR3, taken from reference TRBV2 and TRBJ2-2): EPEVTQTPSHQVTQMGQEVILRCVPISNHLYFYWYRQILGQKVEFLVSFYNNEISEKSEIFDDQFSVERPDGSNFTLKIRSTKLEDSAMYFCASRFTGEAGELFFGEGSRLTVL.

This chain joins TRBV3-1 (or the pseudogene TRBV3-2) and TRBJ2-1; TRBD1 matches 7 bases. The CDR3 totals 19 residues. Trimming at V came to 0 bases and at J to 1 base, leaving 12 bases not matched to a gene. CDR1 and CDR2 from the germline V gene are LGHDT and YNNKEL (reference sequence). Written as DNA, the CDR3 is TGTGCCAGCAGCCAAGAGGGGACAGACTTCGGAGATTCCTACAATGAGCAGTTCTTC. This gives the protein CASSQEGTDFGDSYNEQFF.

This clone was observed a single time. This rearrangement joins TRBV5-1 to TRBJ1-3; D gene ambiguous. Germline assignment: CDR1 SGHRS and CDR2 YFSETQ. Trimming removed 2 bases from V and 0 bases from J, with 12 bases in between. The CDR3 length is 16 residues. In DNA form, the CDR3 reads TGCGCCAGCAGCTTACTCCCGCGTGGCTCTGGAAACACCATATATTTT. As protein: CASSLLPRGSGNTIYF.

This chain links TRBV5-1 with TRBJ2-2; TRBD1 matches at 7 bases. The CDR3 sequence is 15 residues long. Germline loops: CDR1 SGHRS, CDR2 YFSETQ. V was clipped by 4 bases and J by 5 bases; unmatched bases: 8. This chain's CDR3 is CASSDIGGETGELFF. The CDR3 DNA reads TGCGCCAGCAGCGATATAGGGGGCGAGACCGGGGAGCTGTTTTTT. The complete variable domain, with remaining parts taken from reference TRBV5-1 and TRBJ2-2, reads KAGVTQTPRYLIKTRGQQVTLSCSPISGHRSVSWYQQTPGQGLQFLFEYFSETQRNKGNFPGRFSGRQFSNSRSEMNVSTLELGDSALYLCASSDIGGETGELFFGEGSRLTVL.

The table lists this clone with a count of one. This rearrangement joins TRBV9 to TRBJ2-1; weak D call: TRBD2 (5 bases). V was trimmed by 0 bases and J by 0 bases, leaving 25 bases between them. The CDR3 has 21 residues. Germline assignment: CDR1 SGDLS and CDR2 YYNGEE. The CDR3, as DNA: TGTGCCAGCAGCGTAGCTACTATGGGTCGGAGGACGGGGAGCTCCTACAATGAGCAGTTCTTC. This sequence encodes CASSVATMGRRTGSSYNEQFF. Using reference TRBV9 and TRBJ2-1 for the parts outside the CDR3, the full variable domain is DSGVTQTPKHLITATGQRVTLRCSPRSGDLSVYWYQQSLDQGLQFLIQYYNGEERAKGNILERFSAQQFPDLHSELNLSSLELGDSALYFCASSVATMGRRTGSSYNEQFFGPGTRLTVL.

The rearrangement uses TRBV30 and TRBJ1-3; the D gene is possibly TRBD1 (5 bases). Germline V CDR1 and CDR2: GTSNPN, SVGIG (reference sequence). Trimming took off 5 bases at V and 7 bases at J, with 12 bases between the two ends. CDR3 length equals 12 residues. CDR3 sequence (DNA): TGTGCCTGGTCAGGTGGGGGGAACACCATATATTTT. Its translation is CAWSGGGNTIYF.

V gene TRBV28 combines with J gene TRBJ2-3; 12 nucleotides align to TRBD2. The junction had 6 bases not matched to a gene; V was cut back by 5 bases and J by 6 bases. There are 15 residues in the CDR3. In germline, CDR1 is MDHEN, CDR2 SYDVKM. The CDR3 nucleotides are TGTGCCAGCAGTCAAGGACTAGCGGGACGGGATACGCAGTATTTT. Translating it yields CASSQGLAGRDTQYF.

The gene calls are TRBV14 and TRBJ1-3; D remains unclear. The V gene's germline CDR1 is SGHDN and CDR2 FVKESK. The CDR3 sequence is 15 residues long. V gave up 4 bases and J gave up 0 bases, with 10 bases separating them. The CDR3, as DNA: TGTGCCAGCAGCCTACTAGGAGCCTCTGGAAACACCATATATTTT. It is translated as CASSLLGASGNTIYF.